Listed below are T cell receptor beta chains from one sample, sequenced in a study of cytomegalovirus exposure and HLA in healthy donors. TCRdb's table, derived via immunoSEQ multiplex PCR, lists solely in-frame clones and lacks some. The table has approximately 170,000 clones, approximately 80% seen once. The sample comprised PBMCs. The receptor set was obtained from a young woman in good health and CMV-seronegative. Each CDR3 is given with its conserved first and last residue. Each record gives: V gene, D gene, clone size, J gene, CDR3 protein. A D gene is named only where the DNA matches it firmly. Not every row has a clone size; where given, it reads once, few, many or a size class.

V: TRBV7-9
D: .
size: .
J: TRBJ2-1
CDR3: CASSRQRENNEQFF

V: TRBV18
D: .
size: .
J: TRBJ1-2
CDR3: CASSPPARGGYTF

V: TRBV2
D: TRBD1
size: .
J: TRBJ2-7
CDR3: CASSESGGGQGVLSEQYF

V: TRBV2
D: .
size: .
J: TRBJ2-7
CDR3: CASSGMGRQESSYEQYF

V: TRBV4-1
D: TRBD2
size: .
J: TRBJ2-7
CDR3: CASSQWTSDYEQYF

V: TRBV28
D: .
size: .
J: TRBJ1-1
CDR3: CASKRHRTTEAFF

V: TRBV29-1
D: .
size: .
J: TRBJ1-2
CDR3: CSVEGVGGTGYTF

V: TRBV5-1
D: TRBD1
size: .
J: TRBJ1-1
CDR3: CASSLGQGLLNTEAFF

V: TRBV7-9
D: TRBD2
size: .
J: TRBJ2-2
CDR3: CASSLGLAGAANGELFF

V: TRBV4-2
D: .
size: .
J: .
CDR3: CASSQEGSTGLLREQYF

V: TRBV7-9
D: TRBD2
size: .
J: TRBJ2-3
CDR3: CASSPSVAGVTDTQYF

V: TRBV27
D: TRBD1
size: once
J: TRBJ1-1
CDR3: CASSLDRTLGGTEAFF

V: TRBV19
D: .
size: .
J: TRBJ1-1
CDR3: CASSIDPGHLNMNTEAFF

V: TRBV30
D: TRBD1
size: once
J: TRBJ2-7
CDR3: CASTDRVGYEQYF

V: TRBV11-2
D: TRBD1
size: .
J: TRBJ1-4
CDR3: CASTGQGFGKLFF

V: TRBV5-4
D: TRBD2
size: .
J: TRBJ2-3
CDR3: CASSQGLAGADTQYF

V: TRBV6-5
D: TRBD1
size: .
J: TRBJ1-3
CDR3: CASSYDRVISGNTIYF

V: TRBV11-2
D: .
size: few
J: TRBJ2-3
CDR3: CASRGPGDTQYF

V: TRBV4-1
D: TRBD1
size: .
J: TRBJ2-7
CDR3: CASRGTASYEQYF

V: TRBV7-6
D: .
size: .
J: TRBJ2-5
CDR3: CASSLRSVAIQETQYF

V: TRBV7-6
D: TRBD2
size: .
J: TRBJ2-1
CDR3: CASSLAGTSGNEQFF

V: TRBV5-1
D: TRBD2
size: .
J: TRBJ2-3
CDR3: CASSFPWASGSTTRDTQYF

V: TRBV19
D: .
size: .
J: TRBJ2-2
CDR3: CASSAKNTGELFF

V: TRBV11-2
D: .
size: .
J: TRBJ1-1
CDR3: CASSYGKTEAFF

V: TRBV19
D: TRBD2
size: .
J: TRBJ2-3
CDR3: CASSTSSGWGDTQYF

V: TRBV7-9
D: .
size: .
J: TRBJ2-1
CDR3: CASRGKLYNEQFF

V: TRBV27
D: .
size: .
J: TRBJ2-1
CDR3: CASSLSVSYNEQFF

V: TRBV20-1
D: .
size: .
J: TRBJ2-1
CDR3: CSARVSNEQFF

V: TRBV28
D: .
size: once
J: TRBJ2-7
CDR3: CASSLAGTTRSLLQYF

V: TRBV28
D: .
size: .
J: TRBJ1-4
CDR3: CASSAGATNEKLFF

V: TRBV4-3
D: .
size: .
J: TRBJ2-2
CDR3: CASSQAGKTGELFF

V: TRBV2
D: .
size: .
J: TRBJ1-1
CDR3: CASSEAVNTEAFF

V: TRBV5-1
D: .
size: .
J: TRBJ1-5
CDR3: CASSSGVNQPQHF

V: TRBV5-4
D: .
size: .
J: TRBJ2-7
CDR3: CASSLEGGSISYEQYF

V: TRBV21-1
D: .
size: .
J: TRBJ2-7
CDR3: CASNLRDRASEQYF

V: TRBV6-5
D: .
size: .
J: TRBJ2-6
CDR3: CASTRYSSGANVLTF

V: TRBV4-1
D: .
size: .
J: TRBJ2-7
CDR3: CASSSQTSYRVSYEQYF

V: TRBV19
D: TRBD1
size: .
J: TRBJ1-5
CDR3: CASIGQGSNQPQHF